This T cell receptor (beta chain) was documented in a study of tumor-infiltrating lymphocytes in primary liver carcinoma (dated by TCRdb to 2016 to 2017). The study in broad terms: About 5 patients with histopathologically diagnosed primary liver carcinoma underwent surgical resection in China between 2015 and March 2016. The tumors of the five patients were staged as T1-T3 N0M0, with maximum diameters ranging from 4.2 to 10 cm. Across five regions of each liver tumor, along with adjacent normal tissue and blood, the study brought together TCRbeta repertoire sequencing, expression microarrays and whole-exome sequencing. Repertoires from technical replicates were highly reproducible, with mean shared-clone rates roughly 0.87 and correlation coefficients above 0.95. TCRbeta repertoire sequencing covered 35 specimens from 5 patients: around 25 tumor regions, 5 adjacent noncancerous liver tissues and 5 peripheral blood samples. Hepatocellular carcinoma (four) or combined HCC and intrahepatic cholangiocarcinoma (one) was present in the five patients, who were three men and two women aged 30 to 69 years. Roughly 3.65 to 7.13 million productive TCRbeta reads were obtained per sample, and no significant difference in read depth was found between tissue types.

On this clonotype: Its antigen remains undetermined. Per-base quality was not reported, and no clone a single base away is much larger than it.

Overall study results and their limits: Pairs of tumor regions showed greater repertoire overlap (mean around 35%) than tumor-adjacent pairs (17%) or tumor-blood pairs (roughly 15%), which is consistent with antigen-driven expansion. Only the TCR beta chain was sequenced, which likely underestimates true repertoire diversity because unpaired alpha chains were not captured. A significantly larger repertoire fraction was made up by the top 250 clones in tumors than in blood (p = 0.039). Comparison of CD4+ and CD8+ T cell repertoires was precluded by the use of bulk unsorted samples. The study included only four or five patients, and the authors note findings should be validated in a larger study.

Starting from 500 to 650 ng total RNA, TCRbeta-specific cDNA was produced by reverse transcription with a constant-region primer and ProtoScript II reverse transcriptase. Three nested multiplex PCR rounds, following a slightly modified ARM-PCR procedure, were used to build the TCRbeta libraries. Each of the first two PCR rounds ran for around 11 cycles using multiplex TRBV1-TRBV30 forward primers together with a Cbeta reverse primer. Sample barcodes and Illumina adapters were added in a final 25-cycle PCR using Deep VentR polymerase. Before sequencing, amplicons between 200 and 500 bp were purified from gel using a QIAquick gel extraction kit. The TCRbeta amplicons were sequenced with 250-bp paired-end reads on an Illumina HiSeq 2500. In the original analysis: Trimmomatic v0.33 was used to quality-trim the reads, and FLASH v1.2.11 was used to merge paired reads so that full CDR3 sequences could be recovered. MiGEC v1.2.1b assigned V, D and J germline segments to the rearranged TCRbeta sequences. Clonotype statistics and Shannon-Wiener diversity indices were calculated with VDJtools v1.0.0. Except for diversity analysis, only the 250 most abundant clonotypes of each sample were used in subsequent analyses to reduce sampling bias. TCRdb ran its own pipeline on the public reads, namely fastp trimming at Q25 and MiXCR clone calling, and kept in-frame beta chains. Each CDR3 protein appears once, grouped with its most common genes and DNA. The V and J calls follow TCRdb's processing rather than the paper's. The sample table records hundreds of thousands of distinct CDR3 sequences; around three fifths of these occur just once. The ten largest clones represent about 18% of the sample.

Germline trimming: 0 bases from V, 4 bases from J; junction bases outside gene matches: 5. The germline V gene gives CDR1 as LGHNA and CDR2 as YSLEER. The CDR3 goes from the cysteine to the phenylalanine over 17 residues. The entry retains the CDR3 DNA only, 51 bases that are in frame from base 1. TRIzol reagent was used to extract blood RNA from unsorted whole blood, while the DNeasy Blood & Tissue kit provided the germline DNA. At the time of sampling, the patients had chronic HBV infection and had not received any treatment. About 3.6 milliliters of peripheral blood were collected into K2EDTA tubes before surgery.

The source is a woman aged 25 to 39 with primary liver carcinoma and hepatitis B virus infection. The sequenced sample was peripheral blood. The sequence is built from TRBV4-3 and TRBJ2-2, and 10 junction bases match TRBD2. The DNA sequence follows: TGCGCCAGCAGCCAAGAGCGTAGCGGGGGGAGCACCGGGGAGCTGTTTTTT. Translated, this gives CASSQERSGGSTGELFF.